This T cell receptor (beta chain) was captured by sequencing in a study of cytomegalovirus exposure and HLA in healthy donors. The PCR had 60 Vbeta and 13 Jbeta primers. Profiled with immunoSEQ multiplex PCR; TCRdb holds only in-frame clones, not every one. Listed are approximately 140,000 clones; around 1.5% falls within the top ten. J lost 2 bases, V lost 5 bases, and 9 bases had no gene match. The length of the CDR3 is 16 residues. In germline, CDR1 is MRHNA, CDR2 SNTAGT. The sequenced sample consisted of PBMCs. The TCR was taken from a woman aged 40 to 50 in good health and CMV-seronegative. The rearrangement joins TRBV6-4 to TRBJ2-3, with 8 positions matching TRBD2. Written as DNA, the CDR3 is TGTGCCAGCAGTTCCCTTAGCGGGGACGACACAGATACGCAGTATTTT. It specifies CASSSLSGDDTDTQYF.